This T cell receptor beta chain was captured by sequencing in a study of CD8+CD57+ T cells in acquired aplastic anemia (dated by TCRdb to the late 2010s). Study-wide context: On average, sorted CD4+ and CD8+ cells yielded roughly 3.4 ug of extracted DNA, with a range of 0.2 to 27.4 ug. CD8+CD57+ expansion was defined as frequency above the mean frequency observed in healthy subjects.

Expansion of CD8+CD57+ cells had been shown by flow cytometry in the patients chosen for sequencing. Every patient had severe acquired aplastic anemia, diagnosed using the International Study of Aplastic Anemia and Agranulocytosis and Camitta criteria. Patients had received no therapy at the time of blood sampling. In the study, sorted CD4+ and CD8+ blood T cells from patients with severe aplastic anemia and from healthy subjects underwent deep sequencing of TCR repertoires. In the USA, patient enrollment took place under clinicaltrials.gov protocols 00001620, 01623167, 00001397, 00071045, 00081523 and 00961064. Ficoll-Paque density gradient centrifugation was used to isolate peripheral blood mononuclear cells. Before DNA was extracted, CD4+ and CD8+ T cells were sorted using either FACS or magnetic beads. Concerning this clonotype itself: What this receptor recognizes is not known. No base quality values were provided; no much bigger clone lies one nucleotide off.

Overall study outcomes, separate from this receptor: Between patients and healthy controls, no significant difference in CD8+ Simpson's diversity was found (P=0.060). About 29 CD8+ CDR3 sequences were found to be shared between patients and controls, but these sequences appeared to be highly expressed in patients and within the immunodominant clones of the patients.

Genomic DNA was used as template for profiling of TCR beta VDJ combinations and CDR3 sequences. TCR repertoire sequencing was run on an Illumina HiSeq 2000. Per the original workflow: Repertoires were assessed using TRBV/TRBJ rearrangement plots, CDR3 size and DJ length profiles, and Simpson's diversity index. The most abundant DNA sequence in the deep sequencing data was taken as the immunodominant clone. CDR3 amino acid sequences were screened for sharing across subjects and were compared with published repertoires and the VDJdb database. Starting from the raw public reads, TCRdb applied fastp trimming at Q25, assembled clones with MiXCR and retained in-frame beta chains. One record per CDR3 amino acid sequence lists the most common genes and DNA. The authors' filters were not applied to this entry. Counted in this sample were around 150,000 distinct CDR3 sequences; 71% of them appeared once. Around 45% of the sample is in the top ten clones.

This clonotype was sampled from a human donor with aplastic anemia. Source material: sorted CD4+, CD8+, or CD8+CD57+ T cells (not recorded which) from PBMCs.

The bases read TGTGCCAGCAGCTTAGGGGGGGGGCTCATGCTCCACTTT. This encodes CASSLGGGLMLHF. The chain is encoded by TRBV7-8 joined to TRBJ1-6; TRBD1 might be the D gene, on 6 matching bases. Taken from the germline V gene, the CDR1 and CDR2 loops are SGHVS and FQNEAQ. V is pared back by 1 base and J by 16 bases, with 14 bases lying between the germline termini. Its CDR3 holds 13 amino acids, cysteine through phenylalanine. The sequence is cut down to CDR3 DNA, 39 bases in frame from base 1. Outside the CDR3, residues come from the reference TRBV7-8 and TRBJ1-6 proteins, so the full variable domain is: GAGVSQSPRYKVAKRGQDVALRCDPISGHVSLFWYQQALGQGPEFLTYFQNEAQLDKSGLPSDRFFAERPEGSVSTLKIQRTQQEDSAVYLCASSLGGGLMLHFGNGTRLTVT.